The next 30 T cell receptor beta chains were all read from a single sample in a study of OX40 agonist ivuxolimab in advanced cancers. Measured with immunoSEQ multiplex PCR; TCRdb has only the in-frame clones, and not every one. The data show approximately 60,000 clones, with around 84% seen just once and approximately 5.2% held by the top ten. The sample in question was CD4+ or CD8+ T cells sorted from blood, obtained in a trial of the OX40 agonist ivuxolimab. The receptor source for this set is an adult with an advanced solid tumor such as melanoma, head and neck, liver or kidney cancer.

This rearrangement joins TRBV20-1 to TRBJ2-3; TRBD2 matches at 7 bases. The CDR3 sequence is 9 residues long. The V and J ends lost 7 bases and 8 bases, in that order; junction bases with no gene match: 0. Germline V gives CDR1 DFQATT, CDR2 SNEGSKA (reference sequence). CDR3 in amino acids: CSGGGTQYF. In DNA, the CDR3 is TGCAGTGGGGGGGGTACGCAGTATTTT.

The CDR3 DNA is TGCAGCGTCCGGGGACAGGGGAGGCGCGAGCAGTACTTC. It translates to CSVRGQGRREQYF. The V gene is TRBV29-1, the J gene TRBJ2-7; TRBD1 agrees at 10 bases. The CDR3 totals 13 residues. The J segment lost 6 bases and the V segment lost 6 bases, leaving 8 bases of the junction unmatched. Germline V CDR1 and CDR2: SQVTM, ANQGSEA.

The chain couples TRBV30 to TRBJ1-1; 10 bases are a match to TRBD1. The J segment lost 0 bases and the V segment lost 4 bases, leaving 14 bases of the junction unmatched. CDR1 and CDR2 from the germline V gene are GTSNPN and SVGIG (reference sequence). The CDR3 runs 18 residues. CDR3 protein: CAWTLGQGFSVMNTEAFF. The CDR3 coding sequence is TGTGCCTGGACCCTGGGACAGGGGTTTTCTGTCATGAACACTGAAGCTTTCTTT.

The chain's CDR3 is CASSLPRDFQGYTF. The CDR3 nucleotides read TGTGCCAGTAGTCTCCCCCGGGACTTTCAGGGCTACACCTTC. This chain uses TRBV19 with TRBJ1-2, with a possible D match to TRBD1 (5 bases). Trimming stripped 5 bases from V and 8 bases from J, with 18 bases between. This CDR3 is 14 amino acids long. Germline CDR1 reads LNHDA; CDR2 reads SQIVND (reference sequence). The whole variable domain, filled in from reference TRBV19 and TRBJ1-2, reads DGGITQSPKYLFRKEGQNVTLSCEQNLNHDAMYWYRQDPGQGLRLIYYSQIVNDFQKGDIAEGYSVSREKKESFPLTVTSAQKNPTAFYLCASSLPRDFQGYTFGSGTRLTVV.

This chain joins TRBV6-6 and TRBJ2-7; the match to TRBD1 covers 7 bases. CDR3 size: 13 residues. Unmatched junction bases numbered 5, after V lost 6 bases and J lost 3 bases. Germline CDR1 MNHNY, CDR2 SVGAGI (reference sequence). The CDR3 loop is CASRPSGGYEQYF. The CDR3, as DNA: TGTGCCAGCAGGCCCTCAGGGGGCTACGAGCAGTACTTC.

This rearrangement joins TRBV6-5 to TRBJ1-3; the D is unclear. The CDR3 runs 13 residues. Trimming stripped 2 bases from V and 4 bases from J, with 6 bases between. Germline CDR1 is MNHEY and CDR2 is SVGAGI. Here the CDR3 DNA reads TGTGCCAGCAGTTACGCGACAGGAAACACCATATATTTT. The encoded protein is CASSYATGNTIYF.

The rearrangement uses TRBV5-1 and TRBJ1-5; D unclear. This CDR3 is 12 amino acids long. Germline values: CDR1 SGHRS, CDR2 YFSETQ. Trimming left V 5 bases short and J 2 bases short, with 5 bases between. CDR3 sequence: CASSNGNQPQHF. As DNA, the CDR3 is TGCGCCAGCAGTAACGGCAATCAGCCCCAGCATTTT.

This clone was recorded only once. This chain links TRBV29-1 with TRBJ2-5, with TRBD2 identical over 11 bases. The DNA matches TRBJ2-7 better at its end, which makes the J call doubtful. Germline V gene data show CDR1 as SQVTM and CDR2 as ANQGSEA. The CDR3 totals 14 residues. This CDR3 reads CSVQGTSGPYEQYF. The CDR3 region has the DNA TGCAGCGTTCAGGGGACTAGCGGTCCCTACGAGCAGTACTTC.

The chain links TRBV2 to TRBJ1-6, with TRBD1 matching over 11 bases. The V gene end was trimmed by 4 bases and the J gene end by 1 base; junction bases not matched to a gene: 3. The CDR3 contains 17 residues. CDR1 is SNHLY and CDR2 is FYNNEI in the germline V gene. The CDR3, as DNA: TGTGCCAGCAGTGGAGGGACAGGGGGTTCCTATAATTCACCCCTCCACTTT. Protein product: CASSGGTGGSYNSPLHF.

V usage is TRBV2 and J usage is TRBJ2-2, with 7 bases that match TRBD2. CDR1 SNHLY and CDR2 FYNNEI come from the germline V gene. Trimming removed 7 bases from V and 2 bases from J; junction bases left unmatched: 4. This CDR3 has 14 amino acids. This chain's CDR3 is CASMGLLNTGELFF. Here the CDR3 DNA reads TGTGCCAGCATGGGACTATTAAACACCGGGGAGCTGTTTTTT.

This chain connects TRBV7-9 to TRBJ1-1; 7 nucleotides match TRBD1. The CDR3 has 13 amino acids. Germline V lookup: CDR1 SEHNR, CDR2 FQNEAQ (reference sequence). The trim removed 3 bases at V and 7 bases at J, leaving 5 bases unmatched. In DNA, the CDR3 is TGTGCCAGCAGCTTTACAGGGGAGGGTGAAGCTTTCTTT. As protein: CASSFTGEGEAFF.

This chain connects TRBV18 to TRBJ2-5; 12 nucleotides align to TRBD2. The junction had 7 bases not matched to a gene; V was cut back by 4 bases and J by 7 bases. The CDR3 spans 15 residues. Germline values: CDR1 KGHSH, CDR2 LQKENI. This CDR3 is CASSQGLAGRGTQYF. In DNA form, the CDR3 reads TGTGCCAGCTCACAAGGACTAGCGGGACGTGGGACCCAGTACTTC.

The V gene is TRBV5-6, the J gene TRBJ2-7; weak D call: TRBD1 (8 bases). Germline loops: CDR1 SGHDT, CDR2 YYEEEE. This CDR3 has 16 amino acids. Trimming left V 2 bases short and J 1 base short, with 16 bases between. CDR3 loop: CASSFSTGEGSYEQYF. The CDR3 coding sequence is TGTGCCAGCAGCTTCTCGACAGGGGAGGGTTCCTACGAGCAGTACTTC.

V and J are TRBV5-5 and TRBJ1-1; no definite D call. V was cut by 0 bases and J by 3 bases, with 9 bases left in between. CDR3 length equals 14 residues. Germline CDR1 is SGHKS and CDR2 is YYEKEE (reference sequence). The CDR3 DNA follows: TGTGCCAGCAGCTTGGTGGGAAGGCACACTGAAGCTTTCTTT. Translation gives CASSLVGRHTEAFF.

This chain connects TRBV4-1 to TRBJ2-1; 10 bases are a match to TRBD2. Germline assignment: CDR1 MGHRA and CDR2 YSYEKL. This CDR3 has 17 residues. J gave up 2 bases and V 4 bases, and 8 bases lay outside the gene matches. CDR3 sequence (DNA): TGCGCCAGCAGCCGTCTTGTTAGCGGGGGGACCTACAATGAGCAGTTCTTC. Amino acid sequence: CASSRLVSGGTYNEQFF.

The chain combines TRBV6-5 with TRBJ2-5; the D is unclear. Near its end, the DNA agrees better with TRBJ2-7, so the J call may be wrong. Germline V CDR1 and CDR2: MNHEY, SVGAGI. The CDR3 runs 13 residues. The DNA of the CDR3 is TGTGCCAGCAGTTACGATGAAACCTACGAGCAGTACTTC. Translated, it gives CASSYDETYEQYF.

The CDR3 here is CASSLGTSGGANEQFF. The CDR3 DNA reads TGTGCCAGCAGCTTAGGTACTAGCGGGGGGGCCAATGAGCAGTTCTTC. The V call is TRBV11-3, the J call TRBJ2-1, with TRBD2 matching 13 bases. The ends lost 1 base at V and 6 bases at J; junction bases unmatched: 3. The length of the CDR3 is 16 residues. From germline, CDR1 is SGHNT and CDR2 YENEEA.

The CDR3 nucleotides are TGTGCCAGCAGCTTAACGATCGGCCCCTCCTACAATGAGCAGTTCTTC. It yields the protein CASSLTIGPSYNEQFF. J is TRBJ2-1 and V is TRBV7-3; D remains unclear. Trimming took off 0 bases at V and 0 bases at J, with 9 bases between the two ends. This CDR3 is built from 16 residues. Germline V gene data show CDR1 as SGHTA and CDR2 as FQGTGA. The variable domain in full, completed from reference TRBV7-3 and TRBJ2-1, reads GAGVSQTPSNKVTEKGKYVELRCDPISGHTALYWYRQSLGQGPEFLIYFQGTGAADDSGLPNDRFFAVRPEGSVSTLKIQRTERGDSAVYLCASSLTIGPSYNEQFFGPGTRLTVL.

This clone was found once. This rearrangement joins TRBV11-1 to TRBJ2-3; TRBD1 aligns across 9 bases. There are 15 residues in the CDR3. The germline gives CDR1 SGHAT, CDR2 FQDESV (reference sequence). Trimming cost V 2 bases and J 6 bases; bases outside gene matches: 6. CDR3 in DNA: TGTGCCAGCAGCTTACGGGACAGGGTTACGGATACGCAGTATTTT. The encoded protein is CASSLRDRVTDTQYF.

The chain combines TRBV18 with TRBJ1-5, with 10 bases identical to TRBD1. Trimming cost V 3 bases and J 6 bases; bases outside gene matches: 2. This CDR3 has 14 residues. The germline V gene encodes CDR1 KGHSH and CDR2 LQKENI. CDR3 sequence (DNA): TGTGCCAGCTCACCGGGACAGGGGATTCAGCCCCAGCATTTT. Encoded protein: CASSPGQGIQPQHF.

This chain uses TRBV6-5 with TRBJ2-5, with D perhaps matching TRBD1 or TRBD2 (5 bases each). The J call may be wrong; the DNA end is better matched by TRBJ2-7. This CDR3 is 15 amino acids long. Germline V gene data show CDR1 as MNHEY and CDR2 as SVGAGI. DNA for the CDR3: TGTGCCAGCAGTCCGCCGGGACGGGTCCTCTACGAGCAGTACTTC. It encodes CASSPPGRVLYEQYF.

This clone was picked up a small number of times. CDR3: CASSLGQGYYQPQHF. In DNA form, the CDR3 reads TGTGCCAGCAGCCTCGGACAGGGGTATTATCAGCCCCAGCATTTT. This sequence joins TRBV11-2 and TRBJ1-5; 9 positions agree with TRBD1. CDR3 length: 15 residues. After removal of 5 bases from V and 5 bases from J, the junction contained 7 bases not matched to a gene. Germline V gene lookup returns CDR1 SGHAT and CDR2 FQNNGV. Combining the CDR3 with reference TRBV11-2 and TRBJ1-5 gives the whole variable domain EAGVAQSPRYKIIEKRQSVAFWCNPISGHATLYWYQQILGQGPKLLIQFQNNGVVDDSQLPKDRFSAERLKGVDSTLKIQPAKLEDSAVYLCASSLGQGYYQPQHFGDGTRLSIL.

The DNA of the CDR3 is TGTGCCAGCAGCGGGGGACAAACTAACTACGAGCAGTACTTC. Amino acid sequence: CASSGGQTNYEQYF. The chain recombines TRBV5-4 with TRBJ2-7, with D tentatively TRBD1 (6 bases). The CDR3 extends over 14 amino acids. Germline lookup yields CDR1 SGHNT and CDR2 YYREEE (reference sequence). V lost 4 bases, J lost 3 bases, and 14 bases lay in between.

This rearrangement joins TRBV9 to TRBJ2-3, with 8 bases fitting TRBD2. V shed 0 bases and J 5 bases; nucleotides not matched to a gene: 5. In germline, CDR1 is SGDLS, CDR2 YYNGEE. The CDR3 has 15 amino acids. This CDR3 reads CASSVAGGVVDTQYF. CDR3 nucleotides: TGTGCCAGCAGCGTAGCCGGGGGGGTGGTAGATACGCAGTATTTT.

The CDR3 DNA sequence: TGTGCCATCAGTGAGTCAAGGACAGTTTCCAATGGCTACACCTTC. This sequence encodes CAISESRTVSNGYTF. The chain is built from TRBV10-3 and TRBJ1-2; perhaps TRBD1 as D (6 bases). Germline V CDR1 and CDR2: ENHRY, SYGVKD. The CDR3 spans 15 residues. V was cut by 0 bases and J by 6 bases, with 14 bases left in between.

The chain is built from TRBV19 and TRBJ2-1; TRBD1 might be the D (5 bases). The CDR3 loop spans 15 amino acids. Germline lookup yields CDR1 LNHDA and CDR2 SQIVND (reference sequence). Trimming stripped 1 base from V and 3 bases from J, with 10 bases between. CDR3 nucleotide sequence: TGTGCCAGTAGTATAGTAGGGGTAGGCTACAATGAGCAGTTCTTC. Translated, it gives CASSIVGVGYNEQFF.

V and J are TRBV10-3 and TRBJ2-7, with unresolved D. The V end was cut by 4 bases, the J end by 1 base, with 8 bases between. This CDR3 has 13 residues. The germline V gene encodes CDR1 ENHRY and CDR2 SYGVKD. CDR3 bases: TGTGCCATCAGTGGGGCCGATTCCTACGAGCAGTACTTC. Its translation: CAISGADSYEQYF.

V is TRBV5-1 and J is TRBJ2-2, with D possibly matching TRBD1 (8 bases). Per germline, CDR1 SGHRS and CDR2 YFSETQ. The germline V and J ends were trimmed by 7 bases and 1 base, with 14 bases remaining between them. The CDR3 runs 15 residues. The CDR3 DNA follows: TGCGCCAGCGGAGCGGGACAGGTGAACACCGGGGAGCTGTTTTTT. It is translated as CASGAGQVNTGELFF.

This clone was found a few times. V usage is TRBV30 and J usage is TRBJ2-2; D call uncertain. CDR3 length equals 16 residues. Trimming pared 3 bases from V and 7 bases from J, leaving 21 bases between. Looked up from germline, CDR1 is GTSNPN and CDR2 is SVGIG (reference sequence). The CDR3 bases are TGTGCCTGGAGAGGAATGTCATCCCCCACGGGCGGGGAGCTGTTTTTT. Translating gives CAWRGMSSPTGGELFF.

V is TRBV7-8 and J is TRBJ1-1; D perhaps matches TRBD1 (5 bases). The CDR3 spans 15 residues. Germline loops: CDR1 SGHVS, CDR2 FQNEAQ. Trimming took off 5 bases at V and 6 bases at J, with 19 bases between the two ends. For the CDR3, the DNA is TGTGCCAGCAGCAACCCCCGTGGGGGGGACGCTGAAGCTTTCTTT. It yields the protein CASSNPRGGDAEAFF. The variable domain in full, completed from reference TRBV7-8 and TRBJ1-1, reads GAGVSQSPRYKVAKRGQDVALRCDPISGHVSLFWYQQALGQGPEFLTYFQNEAQLDKSGLPSDRFFAERPEGSVSTLKIQRTQQEDSAVYLCASSNPRGGDAEAFFGQGTRLTVV.